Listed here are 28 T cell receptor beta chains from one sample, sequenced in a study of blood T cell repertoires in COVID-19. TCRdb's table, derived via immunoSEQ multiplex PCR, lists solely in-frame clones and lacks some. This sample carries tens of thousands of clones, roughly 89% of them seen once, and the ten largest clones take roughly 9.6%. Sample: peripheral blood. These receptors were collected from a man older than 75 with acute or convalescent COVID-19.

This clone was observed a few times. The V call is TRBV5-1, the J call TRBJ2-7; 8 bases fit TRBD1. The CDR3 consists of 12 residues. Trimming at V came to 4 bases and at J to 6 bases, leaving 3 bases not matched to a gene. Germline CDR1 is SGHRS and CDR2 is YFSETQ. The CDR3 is CASSPGQGEQYF. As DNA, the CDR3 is TGCGCCAGCAGCCCCGGACAGGGCGAGCAGTACTTC.

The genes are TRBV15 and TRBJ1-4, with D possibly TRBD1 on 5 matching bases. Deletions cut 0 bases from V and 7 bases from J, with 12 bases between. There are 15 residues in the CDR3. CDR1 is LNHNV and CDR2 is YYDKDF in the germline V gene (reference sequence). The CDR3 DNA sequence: TGTGCCACCAGCAGAGATCGCGGGGGGGTTGAAAAACTGTTTTTT. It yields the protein CATSRDRGGVEKLFF.

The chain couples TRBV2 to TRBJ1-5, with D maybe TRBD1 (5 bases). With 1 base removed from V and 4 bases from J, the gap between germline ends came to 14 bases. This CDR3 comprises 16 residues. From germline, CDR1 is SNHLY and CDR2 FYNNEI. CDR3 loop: CASSEGAPGGNQPQHF. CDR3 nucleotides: TGTGCCAGCAGTGAAGGGGCTCCCGGGGGAAATCAGCCCCAGCATTTT. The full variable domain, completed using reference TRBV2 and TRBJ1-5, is EPEVTQTPSHQVTQMGQEVILRCVPISNHLYFYWYRQILGQKVEFLVSFYNNEISEKSEIFDDQFSVERPDGSNFTLKIRSTKLEDSAMYFCASSEGAPGGNQPQHFGDGTRLSIL.

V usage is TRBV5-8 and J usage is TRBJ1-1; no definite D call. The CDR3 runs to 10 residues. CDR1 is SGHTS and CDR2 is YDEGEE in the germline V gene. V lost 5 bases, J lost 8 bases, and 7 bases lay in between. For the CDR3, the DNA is TGTGCCAGCAGACAGTGGGAAGCTTTCTTT. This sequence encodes CASRQWEAFF.

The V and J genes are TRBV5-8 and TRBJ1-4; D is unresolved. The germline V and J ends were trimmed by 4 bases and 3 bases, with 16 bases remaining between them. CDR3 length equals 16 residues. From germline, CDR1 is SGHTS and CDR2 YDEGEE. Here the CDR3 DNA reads TGTGCCAGCAGCAAAAACATCGGGTTGTCTAATGAAAAACTGTTTTTT. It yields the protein CASSKNIGLSNEKLFF.

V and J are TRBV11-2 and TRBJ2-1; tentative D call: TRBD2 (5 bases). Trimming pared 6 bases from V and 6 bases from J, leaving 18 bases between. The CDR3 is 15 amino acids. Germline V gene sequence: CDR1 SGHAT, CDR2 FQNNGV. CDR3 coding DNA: TGTGCCAGCAGAGACATTGGAAGAGGAGGCAATGAGCAGTTCTTC. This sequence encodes CASRDIGRGGNEQFF.

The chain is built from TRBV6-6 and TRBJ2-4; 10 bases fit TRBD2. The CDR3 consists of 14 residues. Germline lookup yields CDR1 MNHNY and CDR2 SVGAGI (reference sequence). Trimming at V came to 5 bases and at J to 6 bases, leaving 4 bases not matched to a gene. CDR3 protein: CASSRAGGLNIQYF. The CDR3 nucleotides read TGTGCCAGCAGTCGAGCGGGAGGGTTAAACATTCAGTACTTC.

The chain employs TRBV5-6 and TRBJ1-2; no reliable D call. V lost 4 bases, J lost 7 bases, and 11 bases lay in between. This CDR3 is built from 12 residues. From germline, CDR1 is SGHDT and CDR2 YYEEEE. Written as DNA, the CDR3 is TGTGCCAGCAGCCTTCTAGGGAGTGGCTACACCTTC. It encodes CASSLLGSGYTF. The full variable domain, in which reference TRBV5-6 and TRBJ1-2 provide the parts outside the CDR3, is DAGVTQSPTHLIKTRGQQVTLRCSPKSGHDTVSWYQQALGQGPQFIFQYYEEEERQRGNFPDRFSGHQFPNYSSELNVNALLLGDSALYLCASSLLGSGYTFGSGTRLTVV.

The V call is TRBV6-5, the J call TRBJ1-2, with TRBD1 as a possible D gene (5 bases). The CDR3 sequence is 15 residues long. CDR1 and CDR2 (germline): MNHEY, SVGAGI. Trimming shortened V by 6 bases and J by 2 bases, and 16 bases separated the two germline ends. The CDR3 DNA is TGTGCCAGCAGGAGCTTCAGGGATGGAAACTATGGCTACACCTTC. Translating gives CASRSFRDGNYGYTF.

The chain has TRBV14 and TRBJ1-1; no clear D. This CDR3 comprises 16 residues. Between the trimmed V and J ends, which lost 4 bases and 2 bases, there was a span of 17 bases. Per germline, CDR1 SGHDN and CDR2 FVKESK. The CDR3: CASSPLNGGFNTEAFF. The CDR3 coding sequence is TGTGCCAGCAGCCCCCTTAATGGAGGGTTTAACACTGAAGCTTTCTTT. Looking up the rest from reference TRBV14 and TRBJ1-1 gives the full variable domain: EAGVTQFPSHSVIEKGQTVTLRCDPISGHDNLYWYRRVMGKEIKFLLHFVKESKQDESGMPNNRFLAERTGGTYSTLKVQPAELEDSGVYFCASSPLNGGFNTEAFFGQGTRLTVV.

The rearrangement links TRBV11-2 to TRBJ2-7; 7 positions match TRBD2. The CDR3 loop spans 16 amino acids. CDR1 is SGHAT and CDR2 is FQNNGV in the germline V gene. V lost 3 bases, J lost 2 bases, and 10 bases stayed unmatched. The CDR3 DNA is TGTGCCAGCAGCTTTCAAAGCGGGACCGTCCCCTACGAGCAGTACTTC. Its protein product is CASSFQSGTVPYEQYF.

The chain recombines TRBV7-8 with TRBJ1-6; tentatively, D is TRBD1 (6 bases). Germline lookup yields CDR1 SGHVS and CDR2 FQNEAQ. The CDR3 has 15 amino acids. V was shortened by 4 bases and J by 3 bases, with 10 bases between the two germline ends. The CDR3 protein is CASSSGQNYNSPLHF. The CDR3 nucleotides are TGTGCCAGCAGCTCCGGACAGAACTATAATTCACCCCTCCACTTT. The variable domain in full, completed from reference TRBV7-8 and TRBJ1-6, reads GAGVSQSPRYKVAKRGQDVALRCDPISGHVSLFWYQQALGQGPEFLTYFQNEAQLDKSGLPSDRFFAERPEGSVSTLKIQRTQQEDSAVYLCASSSGQNYNSPLHFGNGTRLTVT.

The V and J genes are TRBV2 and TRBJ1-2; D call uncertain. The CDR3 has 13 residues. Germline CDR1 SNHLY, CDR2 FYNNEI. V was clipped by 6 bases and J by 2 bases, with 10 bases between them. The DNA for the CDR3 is TGTGCCAGCAGCCCTCTTAGCAACTATGGCTACACCTTC. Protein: CASSPLSNYGYTF.

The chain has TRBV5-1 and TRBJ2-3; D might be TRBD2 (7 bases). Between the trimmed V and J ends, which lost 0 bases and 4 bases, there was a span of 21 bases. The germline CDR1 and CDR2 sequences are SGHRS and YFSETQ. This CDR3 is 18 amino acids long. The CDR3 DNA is TGCGCCAGCAGCTTGGAGGGGGGTGAGGCCGCGGGAGCAGATACGCAGTATTTT. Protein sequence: CASSLEGGEAAGADTQYF.

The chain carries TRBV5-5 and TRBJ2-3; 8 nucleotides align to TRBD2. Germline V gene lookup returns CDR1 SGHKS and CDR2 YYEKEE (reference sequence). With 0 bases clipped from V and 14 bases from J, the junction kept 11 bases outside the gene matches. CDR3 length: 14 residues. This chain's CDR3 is CASSLEGTREVGYF. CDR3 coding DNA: TGTGCCAGCAGCTTGGAGGGTACGCGGGAGGTAGGGTATTTT.

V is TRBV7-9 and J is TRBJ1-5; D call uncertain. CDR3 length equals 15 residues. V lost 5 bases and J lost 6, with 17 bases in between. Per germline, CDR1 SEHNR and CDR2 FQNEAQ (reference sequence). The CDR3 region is CASSPYPDSGQPQHF. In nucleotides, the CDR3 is TGTGCCAGCAGCCCTTACCCCGATTCGGGTCAGCCCCAGCATTTT.

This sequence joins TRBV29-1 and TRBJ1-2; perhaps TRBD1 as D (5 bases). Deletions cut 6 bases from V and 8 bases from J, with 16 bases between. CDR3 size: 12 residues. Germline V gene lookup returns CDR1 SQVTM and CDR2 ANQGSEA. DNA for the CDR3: TGCAGCGTAGGCTCCCAGGGTATGGGCTACACCTTC. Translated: CSVGSQGMGYTF.

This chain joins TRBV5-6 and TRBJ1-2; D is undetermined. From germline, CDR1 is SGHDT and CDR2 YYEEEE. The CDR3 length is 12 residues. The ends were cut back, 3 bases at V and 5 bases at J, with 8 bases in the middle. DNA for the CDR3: TGTGCCAGCAGCTCAACAGATTATGGCTACACCTTC. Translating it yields CASSSTDYGYTF.

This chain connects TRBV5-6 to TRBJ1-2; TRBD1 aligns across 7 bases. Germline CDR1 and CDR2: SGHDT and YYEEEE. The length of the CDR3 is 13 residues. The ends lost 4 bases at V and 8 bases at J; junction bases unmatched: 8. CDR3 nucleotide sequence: TGTGCCAGCAGCGAACAGGGGTTAGGAGGCTACACCTTC. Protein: CASSEQGLGGYTF.

The CDR3 is CASNLRGTGELFF. The CDR3, as DNA: TGTGCCAGCAATTTACGGGGAACCGGGGAGCTGTTTTTT. This rearrangement joins TRBV2 to TRBJ2-2, with a weak D call TRBD2 (5 bases). The CDR3 runs 13 residues. Germline CDR1 SNHLY, CDR2 FYNNEI. V lost 7 bases, J lost 5 bases, and 11 bases lay in between.

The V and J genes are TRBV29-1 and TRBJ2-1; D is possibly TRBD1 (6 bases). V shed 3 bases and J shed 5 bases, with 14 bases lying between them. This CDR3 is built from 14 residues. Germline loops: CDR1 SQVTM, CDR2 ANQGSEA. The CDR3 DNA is TGCAGCGTTGACAGGGGAACCATAAACAATGAGCAGTTCTTC. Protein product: CSVDRGTINNEQFF.

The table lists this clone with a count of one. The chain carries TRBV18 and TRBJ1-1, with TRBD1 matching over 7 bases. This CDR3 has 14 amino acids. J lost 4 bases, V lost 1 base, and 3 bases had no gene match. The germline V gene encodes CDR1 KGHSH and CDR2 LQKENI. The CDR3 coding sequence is TGTGCCAGCTCACCACTTGAGGGGGCCACTGAAGCTTTCTTT. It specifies CASSPLEGATEAFF.

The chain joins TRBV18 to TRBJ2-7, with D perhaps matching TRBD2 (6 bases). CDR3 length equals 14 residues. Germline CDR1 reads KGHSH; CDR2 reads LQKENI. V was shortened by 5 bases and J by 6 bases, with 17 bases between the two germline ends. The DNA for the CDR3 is TGTGCCAGCTCATCCGTTGGGGGGACCCTCGAGCAGTACTTC. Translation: CASSSVGGTLEQYF. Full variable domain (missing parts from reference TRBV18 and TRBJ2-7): NAGVMQNPRHLVRRRGQEARLRCSPMKGHSHVYWYRQLPEEGLKFMVYLQKENIIDESGMPKERFSAEFPKEGPSILRIQQVVRGDSAAYFCASSSVGGTLEQYFGPGTRLTVT.

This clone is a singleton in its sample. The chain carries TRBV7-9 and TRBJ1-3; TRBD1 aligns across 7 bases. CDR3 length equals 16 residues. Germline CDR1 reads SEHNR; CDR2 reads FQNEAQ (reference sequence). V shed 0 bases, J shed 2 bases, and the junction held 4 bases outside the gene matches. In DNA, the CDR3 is TGTGCCAGCAGCTTAGCCGGGACAGTTCCTGGAAACACCATATATTTT. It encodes CASSLAGTVPGNTIYF.

Here the CDR3 reads CASSSLTGGETQYF. As DNA, the CDR3 is TGTGCCAGCAGCTCCTTGACAGGGGGCGAGACCCAGTACTTC. The gene calls are TRBV11-2 and TRBJ2-5, with TRBD1 identical over 10 bases. The CDR3 consists of 14 residues. Per germline, CDR1 SGHAT and CDR2 FQNNGV. V lost 4 bases to trimming and J lost 5 bases; unmatched junction nucleotides: 4.

This chain's CDR3 is CASRAGIVGPVANTEAFF. CDR3 bases: TGCGCCAGCAGGGCAGGGATAGTCGGTCCAGTCGCGAACACTGAAGCTTTCTTT. The rearrangement links TRBV5-1 to TRBJ1-1, with D possibly matching TRBD1 (5 bases). The CDR3 contains 18 residues. Per germline, CDR1 SGHRS and CDR2 YFSETQ. Trimming left V 5 bases short and J 1 base short, with 24 bases between.

CDR3 coding DNA: TGCAGCGTGGGGGGGGACGAGCAGTACTTC. It yields the protein CSVGGDEQYF. The V and J genes are TRBV29-1 and TRBJ2-7, with 7 positions matching TRBD2. V trimming: 6 bases; J trimming: 5 bases; junction bases outside the gene matches: 1. Per the germline V gene, CDR1 is SQVTM and CDR2 is ANQGSEA. This CDR3 has 10 residues.

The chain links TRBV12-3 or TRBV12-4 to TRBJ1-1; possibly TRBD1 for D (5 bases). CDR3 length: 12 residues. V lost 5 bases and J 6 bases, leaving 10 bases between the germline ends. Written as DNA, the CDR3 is TGTGCCAGCAGTCCGCGGGACCCTGAAGCTTTCTTT. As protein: CASSPRDPEAFF.